These 21 T cell receptor beta chains came from one sample sequenced in a study of vaccination effects on CD4 cells after COVID-19. TCRdb's table, derived via immunoSEQ multiplex PCR, lists solely in-frame clones and lacks some. The sample lists around 59,000 clones, 78% occurring once. These TCRs' antigens remain unknown. Sequencing followed a ViraFEST assay step that expanded antigen-specific CD4+ T cells with viral peptide pools. Cells that had been cultured for roughly eleven days were the source of isolated CD4+ T cells. Of the BNT162b2 and mRNA-1273 vaccines, participants received two doses of one or the other. Sequencing used CD4+ T cells from PBMCs cultured with HCoV-OC43 spike peptides, obtained after COVID-19 vaccination. Stated subset: HCoV-OC43 spike overlapping peptide pool stimulation. All receptors come from a human donor who received a COVID-19 vaccine.

This clone was picked up one time. This sequence joins TRBV10-1 and TRBJ2-3; the D gene is possibly TRBD2 (6 bases). Trimming pared 4 bases from V and 1 base from J, leaving 9 bases between. Germline V gene data show CDR1 as WNHNN and CDR2 as SYGVQD (reference sequence). The length of the CDR3 is 14 residues. CDR3 in amino acids: CASSVGGRTDTQYF. CDR3 nucleotides: TGCGCCAGCAGTGTGGGGGGACGCACAGATACGCAGTATTTT.

The chain has TRBV27 and TRBJ1-5, with TRBD1 matching over 7 bases. Trimming at V came to 5 bases and at J to 4 bases, leaving 2 bases not matched to a gene. Germline loops: CDR1 MNHEY, CDR2 SMNVEV (reference sequence). The CDR3 is 13 residues long. The CDR3 DNA is TGTGCCAGCAGTGGGACAGCGAATCAGCCCCAGCATTTT. Translation gives CASSGTANQPQHF.

The chain combines TRBV28 with TRBJ1-6; the match to TRBD1 covers 7 bases. Trimming cost V 3 bases and J 2 bases; bases outside gene matches: 4. This CDR3 comprises 16 residues. Germline values: CDR1 MDHEN, CDR2 SYDVKM. The DNA for the CDR3 is TGTGCCAGCAGTTTGGCAGGGGGACCCTATAATTCACCCCTCCACTTT. It translates to CASSLAGGPYNSPLHF.

V and J are TRBV4-3 and TRBJ1-6; D gene uncertain. Trimming removed 2 bases at V and 0 bases at J, with 20 bases between. Germline V gives CDR1 LGHNA, CDR2 YSLEER. CDR3 length: 20 amino acids. CDR3 region: CASSQFTVGLLSSYNSPLHF. The CDR3 DNA reads TGCGCCAGCAGCCAATTCACGGTCGGCCTGCTTAGCTCCTATAATTCACCCCTCCACTTT.

The V gene is TRBV30, the J gene TRBJ1-1, with 9 bases that match TRBD1. Germline V gives CDR1 GTSNPN, CDR2 SVGIG (reference sequence). CDR3 length: 15 residues. The junction had 10 bases not matched to a gene; V was cut back by 2 bases and J by 6 bases. CDR3 nucleotide sequence: TGTGCCTGGAGTAGTACAGGGGGCGGTTACCCTGAAGCTTTCTTT. It translates to CAWSSTGGGYPEAFF.

This chain uses TRBV5-1 with TRBJ1-1, with D possibly matching TRBD1 (5 bases). V dropped 0 bases and J dropped 5 bases, with 8 bases sitting between them. CDR3 length equals 13 residues. The germline CDR1 and CDR2 sequences are SGHRS and YFSETQ. The CDR3 is CASSLGGGTEAFF. The CDR3 coding sequence is TGCGCCAGCAGCTTGGGGGGGGGAACTGAAGCTTTCTTT. Filled out from reference TRBV5-1 and TRBJ1-1, the complete variable domain reads KAGVTQTPRYLIKTRGQQVTLSCSPISGHRSVSWYQQTPGQGLQFLFEYFSETQRNKGNFPGRFSGRQFSNSRSEMNVSTLELGDSALYLCASSLGGGTEAFFGQGTRLTVV.

This clone was counted a few times. The V call is TRBV19, the J call TRBJ2-5; TRBD1 aligns across 9 bases. Trimming removed 6 bases from V and 5 bases from J; junction bases left unmatched: 10. Germline V gene sequence: CDR1 LNHDA, CDR2 SQIVND (reference sequence). This CDR3 is built from 15 residues. CDR3 nucleotide sequence: TGTGCCAGTAGCAAAAACAGGGGGCGCGCGGAGACCCAGTACTTC. Its translation: CASSKNRGRAETQYF.

This clone appeared a few times. The rearrangement links TRBV10-2 to TRBJ2-7; 9 bases are a match to TRBD1. Germline trimming cut 5 bases from V and 2 bases from J; bases unmatched to any gene: 4. Germline CDR1 and CDR2: WSHSY and SAAADI. The CDR3 consists of 14 residues. CDR3 nucleotides: TGCGCCAGCAGTTCCGGGACAGGGACCTACGAGCAGTACGTC. Translating gives CASSSGTGTYEQYV.

J is TRBJ2-1 and V is TRBV18; D gene ambiguous. Trimming shortened V by 1 base and J by 9 bases, and 10 bases separated the two germline ends. Germline V gives CDR1 KGHSH, CDR2 LQKENI. The length of the CDR3 is 13 residues. The CDR3 bases are TGTGCCAGCTCACCACTAGTAGATACTGAGCAGTTCTTC. Amino acids: CASSPLVDTEQFF.

This sequence joins TRBV27 and TRBJ1-6; 7 bases line up with TRBD1. Germline V CDR1 and CDR2: MNHEY, SMNVEV (reference sequence). V was clipped by 5 bases and J by 9 bases; unmatched bases: 4. This CDR3 spans 13 amino acids. The CDR3 DNA follows: TGTGCCAGCAGTCTCAACAGGGGTTCACCCCTCCACTTT. It translates to CASSLNRGSPLHF.

The table lists this clone with a count of one. Other DNA sequences from this sample encode an identical CDR3 as well. The genes are TRBV11-2 and TRBJ2-7; TRBD2 agrees at 8 bases. Trimming at V came to 1 base and at J to 2 bases, leaving 7 bases not matched to a gene. The CDR3 sequence is 16 residues long. Germline assignment: CDR1 SGHAT and CDR2 FQNNGV. CDR3 region: CASSLAPGGQPYEQYV. DNA for the CDR3: TGTGCCAGCAGCTTAGCACCGGGGGGGCAACCCTACGAGCAGTACGTC.

The V gene is TRBV4-2, the J gene TRBJ2-1, with TRBD1 identical over 10 bases. J was trimmed by 7 bases and V by 4 bases; bases with no gene match: 7. The CDR3 covers 15 residues. Germline V gene sequence: CDR1 LGHNA, CDR2 YNFKEQ. The CDR3 sequence: CASSRDRGLRNEQFF. CDR3 coding DNA: TGTGCCAGCAGCCGCGACAGGGGGCTAAGGAATGAGCAGTTCTTC.

The chain recombines TRBV30 with TRBJ2-3, with 8 positions matching TRBD1. This CDR3 region has 13 residues. The V gene end was trimmed by 5 bases and the J gene end by 9 bases; junction bases not matched to a gene: 10. Germline CDR1 GTSNPN, CDR2 SVGIG (reference sequence). CDR3 in amino acids: CAWCRGQGWTQYF. The CDR3 nucleotides read TGTGCCTGGTGCAGGGGGCAAGGTTGGACGCAGTATTTT.

This chain joins TRBV6-6 and TRBJ1-2; 9 nucleotides agree with TRBD1. The CDR3 is 12 residues long. V dropped 2 bases and J dropped 10; count of bases not matched to a gene: 2. The germline V gene encodes CDR1 MNHNY and CDR2 SVGAGI (reference sequence). The DNA for the CDR3 is TGTGCCAGCAGTTACGGACAGGGGCACTACACCTTC. Residues: CASSYGQGHYTF.

The J gene is TRBJ2-6, the V gene TRBV19; no firm D call. CDR3 length: 15 residues. Germline V gene lookup returns CDR1 LNHDA and CDR2 SQIVND (reference sequence). The V end lost 7 bases, the J end lost 1 base, and 11 bases lay between the germline ends. The CDR3 DNA reads as TGTGCCAGTACCATACAGCATTCTGGGGCCAACGTCCTGACTTTC. As protein: CASTIQHSGANVLTF.

The sample holds a few counts of this clone. The chain carries TRBV27 and TRBJ2-4, with D tentatively TRBD1 (7 bases). The V and J ends lost 6 bases and 3 bases respectively, with 15 bases between them. There are 15 residues in the CDR3. Germline V gives CDR1 MNHEY, CDR2 SMNVEV (reference sequence). The CDR3 is CASRDREEDKNIQYF. DNA for the CDR3: TGTGCCAGCAGAGACAGGGAGGAGGACAAAAACATTCAGTACTTC.

The rearrangement uses TRBV18 and TRBJ1-3; a weak D match, TRBD1 (6 bases). CDR1 and CDR2 from the germline V gene are KGHSH and LQKENI. V lost 1 base and J 8 bases, leaving 12 bases between the germline ends. This CDR3 spans 14 amino acids. CDR3 coding DNA: TGTGCCAGCTCACCACAGGGGGTACGTGACACCATATATTTT. The encoded protein is CASSPQGVRDTIYF.

The chain is built from TRBV11-3 and TRBJ2-5, with 8 bases aligning to TRBD2. V lost 5 bases, J lost 3 bases, and 11 bases stayed unmatched. CDR3 length: 16 residues. CDR1 and CDR2 (germline): SGHNT, YENEEA. The CDR3 loop is CASSHGLSGGKETQYF. The CDR3 nucleotides read TGTGCCAGCAGCCATGGGCTATCGGGGGGGAAAGAGACCCAGTACTTC.

This rearrangement joins TRBV27 to TRBJ1-5; a possible D gene is TRBD1 (5 bases). The CDR3 extends over 17 amino acids. V was cut by 6 bases and J by 0 bases, with 18 bases left in between. Germline V gene sequence: CDR1 MNHEY, CDR2 SMNVEV (reference sequence). The CDR3 protein is CASRPSGTDYSNQPQHF. In DNA, the CDR3 is TGTGCCAGCAGACCCTCCGGGACGGATTATAGCAATCAGCCCCAGCATTTT.

The chain uses TRBV3-1 (or the pseudogene TRBV3-2) and TRBJ1-1, with D perhaps matching TRBD1 (6 bases). The V end was cut by 6 bases, the J end by 4 bases, with 15 bases between. The CDR3 sequence is 14 residues long. Germline V lookup: CDR1 LGHDT, CDR2 YNNKEL (reference sequence). For the CDR3, the DNA is TGTGCCAGCAGATGGGGCCAGGGGCGCACTGAAGCTTTCTTT. Its translation is CASRWGQGRTEAFF.

The rearrangement uses TRBV7-8 and TRBJ1-6; D perhaps matches TRBD1 (6 bases). V was clipped by 5 bases and J by 7 bases, with 12 bases between them. The V gene's germline CDR1 is SGHVS and CDR2 FQNEAQ. There are 14 residues in the CDR3. Here the CDR3 reads CASSRGHSNSPLHF. CDR3 in DNA: TGTGCCAGCAGCCGGGGACACAGCAATTCACCCCTCCACTTT.